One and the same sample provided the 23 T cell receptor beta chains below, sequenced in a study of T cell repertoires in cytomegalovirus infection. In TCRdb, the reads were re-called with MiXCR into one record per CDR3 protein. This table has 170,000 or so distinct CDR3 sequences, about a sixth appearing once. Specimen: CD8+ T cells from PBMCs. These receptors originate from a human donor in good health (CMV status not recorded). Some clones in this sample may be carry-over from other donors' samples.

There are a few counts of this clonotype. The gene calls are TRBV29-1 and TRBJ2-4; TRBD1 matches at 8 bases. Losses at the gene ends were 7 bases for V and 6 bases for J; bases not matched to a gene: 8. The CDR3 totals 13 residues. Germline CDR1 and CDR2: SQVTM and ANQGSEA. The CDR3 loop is CSDWTGPINIQYF. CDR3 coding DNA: TGCAGCGATTGGACAGGGCCGATAAACATTCAGTACTTC.

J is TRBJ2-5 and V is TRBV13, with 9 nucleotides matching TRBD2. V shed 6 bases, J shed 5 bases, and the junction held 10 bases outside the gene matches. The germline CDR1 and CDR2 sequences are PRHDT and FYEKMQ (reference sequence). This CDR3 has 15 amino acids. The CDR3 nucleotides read TGTGCCAGCAGGCCAGCGGGACTAGCAGGGGAGACCCAGTACTTC. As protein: CASRPAGLAGETQYF.

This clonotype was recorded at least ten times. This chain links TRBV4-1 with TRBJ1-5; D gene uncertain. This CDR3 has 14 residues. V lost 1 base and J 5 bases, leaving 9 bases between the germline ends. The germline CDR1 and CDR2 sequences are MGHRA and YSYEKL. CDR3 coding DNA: TGCGCCAGCAGCCAAGCGGGCGCCGATCAGCCCCAGCATTTT. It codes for CASSQAGADQPQHF.

CDR3 coding DNA: TGTGCCAGCAGCGGGACAGGGGTGACTGAAGCTTTCTTT. It encodes CASSGTGVTEAFF. The J gene is TRBJ1-1, the V gene TRBV7-6; 10 nucleotides agree with TRBD1. CDR1 is SGHVS and CDR2 is FNYEAQ in the germline V gene. Losses at the gene ends were 5 bases for V and 5 bases for J; bases not matched to a gene: 2. This CDR3 has 13 residues.

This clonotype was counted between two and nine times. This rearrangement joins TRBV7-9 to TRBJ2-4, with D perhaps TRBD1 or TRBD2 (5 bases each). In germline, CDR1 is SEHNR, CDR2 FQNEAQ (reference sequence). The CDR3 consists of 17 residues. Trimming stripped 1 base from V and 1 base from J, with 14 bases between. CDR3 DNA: TGTGCCAGCAGCTTAGGGGGGTTGGCAGGGGCCAAAAACATTCAGTACTTC. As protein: CASSLGGLAGAKNIQYF.

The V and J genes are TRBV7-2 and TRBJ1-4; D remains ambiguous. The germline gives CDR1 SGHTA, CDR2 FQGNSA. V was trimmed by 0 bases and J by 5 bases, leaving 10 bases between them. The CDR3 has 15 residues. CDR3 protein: CASSLALVINEKLFF. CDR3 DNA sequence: TGTGCCAGCAGCTTAGCGCTGGTGATAAATGAAAAACTGTTTTTT.

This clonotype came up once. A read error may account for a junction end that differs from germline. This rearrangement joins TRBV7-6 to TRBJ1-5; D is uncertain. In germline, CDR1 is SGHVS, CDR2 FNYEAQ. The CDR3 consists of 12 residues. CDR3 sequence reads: CDSSLGTQPQHF. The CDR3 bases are TGTGACAGCAGCTTAGGAACTCAGCCCCAGCATTTT.

The CDR3 loop is CASSYPGTGNEQFF. Written as DNA, the CDR3 is TGTGCCAGCAGTTACCCCGGGACGGGGAATGAGCAGTTCTTC. The chain uses TRBV6-6 and TRBJ2-1; D may match TRBD1 or TRBD2 (5 bases each). The V end lost 2 bases, the J end lost 7 bases, and 12 bases lay between the germline ends. The CDR3 is 14 amino acids. CDR1 MNHNY and CDR2 SVGAGI come from the germline V gene (reference sequence).

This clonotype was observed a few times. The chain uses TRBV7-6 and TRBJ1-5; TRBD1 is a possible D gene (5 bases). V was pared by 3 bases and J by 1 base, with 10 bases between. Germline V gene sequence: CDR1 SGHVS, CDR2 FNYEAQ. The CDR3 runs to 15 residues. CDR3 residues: CASSLFGGSNQPQHF. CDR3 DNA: TGTGCCAGCAGCTTGTTCGGGGGAAGCAATCAGCCCCAGCATTTT.

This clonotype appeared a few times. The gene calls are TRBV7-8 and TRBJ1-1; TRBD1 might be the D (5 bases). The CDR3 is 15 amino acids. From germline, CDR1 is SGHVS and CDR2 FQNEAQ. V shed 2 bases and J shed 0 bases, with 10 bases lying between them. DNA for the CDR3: TGTGCCAGCAGCTTATCACCAGGGCTGAACACTGAAGCTTTCTTT. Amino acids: CASSLSPGLNTEAFF.

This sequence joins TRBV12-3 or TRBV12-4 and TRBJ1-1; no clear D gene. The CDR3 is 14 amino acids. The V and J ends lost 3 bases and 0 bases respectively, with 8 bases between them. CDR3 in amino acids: CASSFGGMNTEAFF. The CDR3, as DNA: TGTGCCAGCAGTTTCGGAGGGATGAACACTGAAGCTTTCTTT.

The CDR3 loop is CASSLLPVRHMNTEAFF. In DNA, the CDR3 is TGTGCCAGCAGTTTACTTCCGGTCAGGCACATGAACACTGAAGCTTTCTTT. V usage is TRBV27 and J usage is TRBJ1-1; D ambiguous. V lost 2 bases to trimming and J lost 0 bases, with 16 bases between them. The CDR3 sequence is 17 residues long. The V gene's germline CDR1 is MNHEY and CDR2 SMNVEV (reference sequence).

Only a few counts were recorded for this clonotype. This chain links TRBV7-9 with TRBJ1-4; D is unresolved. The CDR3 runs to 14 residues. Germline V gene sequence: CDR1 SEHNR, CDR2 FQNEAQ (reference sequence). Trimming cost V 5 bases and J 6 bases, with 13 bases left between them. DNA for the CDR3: TGTGCCAGCAGCCCCCCAAAAGCTGATGAAAAACTGTTTTTT. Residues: CASSPPKADEKLFF. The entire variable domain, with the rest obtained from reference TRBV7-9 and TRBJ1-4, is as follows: DTGVSQNPRHKITKRGQNVTFRCDPISEHNRLYWYRQTLGQGPEFLTYFQNEAQLEKSRLLSDRFSAERPKGSFSTLEIQRTEQGDSAMYLCASSPPKADEKLFFGSGTQLSVL.

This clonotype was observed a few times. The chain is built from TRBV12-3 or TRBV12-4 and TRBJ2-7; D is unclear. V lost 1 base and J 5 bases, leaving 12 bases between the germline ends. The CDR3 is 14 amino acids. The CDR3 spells CASSLGAVGHEQYF. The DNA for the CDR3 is TGTGCCAGCAGTTTAGGGGCGGTGGGCCACGAGCAGTACTTC.

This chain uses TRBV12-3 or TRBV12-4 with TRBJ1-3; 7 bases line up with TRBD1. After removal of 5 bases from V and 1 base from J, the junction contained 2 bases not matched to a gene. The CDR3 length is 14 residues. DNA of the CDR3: TGTGCCAGCAGTACACAGGGGTCTGGAAACACCATATATTTT. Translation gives CASSTQGSGNTIYF.

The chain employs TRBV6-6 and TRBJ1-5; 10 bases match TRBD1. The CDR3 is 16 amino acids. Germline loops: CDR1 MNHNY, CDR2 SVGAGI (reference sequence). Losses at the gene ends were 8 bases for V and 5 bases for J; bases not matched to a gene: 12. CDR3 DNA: TGTGCCAGCCTTCTTCTAGGGGACAGGGGACATCAGCCCCAGCATTTT. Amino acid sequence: CASLLLGDRGHQPQHF.

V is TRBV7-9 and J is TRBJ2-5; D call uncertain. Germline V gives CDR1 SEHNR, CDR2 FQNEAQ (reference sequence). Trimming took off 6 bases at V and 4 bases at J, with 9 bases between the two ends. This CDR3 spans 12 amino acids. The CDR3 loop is CASRQDIETQYF. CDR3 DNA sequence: TGTGCCAGCAGGCAAGATATAGAGACCCAGTACTTC.

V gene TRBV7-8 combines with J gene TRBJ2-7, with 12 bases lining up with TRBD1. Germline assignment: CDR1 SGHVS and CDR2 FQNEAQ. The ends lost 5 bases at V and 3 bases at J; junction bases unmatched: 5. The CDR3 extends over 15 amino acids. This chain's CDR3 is CASSPGTGGGYEQYF. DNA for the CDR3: TGTGCCAGCAGCCCCGGGACAGGGGGCGGCTACGAGCAGTACTTC.

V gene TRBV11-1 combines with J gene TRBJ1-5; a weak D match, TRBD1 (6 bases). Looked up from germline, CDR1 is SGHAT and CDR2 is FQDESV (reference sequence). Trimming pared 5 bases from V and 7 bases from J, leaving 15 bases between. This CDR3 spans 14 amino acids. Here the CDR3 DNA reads TGTGCCAGCAGCCCTCGGGGGGGGCAGCAGCCCCAGCATTTT. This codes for CASSPRGGQQPQHF.

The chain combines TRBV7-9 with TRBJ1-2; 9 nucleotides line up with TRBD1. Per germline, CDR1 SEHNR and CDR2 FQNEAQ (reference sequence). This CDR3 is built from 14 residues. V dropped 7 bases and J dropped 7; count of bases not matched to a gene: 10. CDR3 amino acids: CASKPTGGISGYTF. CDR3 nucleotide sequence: TGTGCCAGCAAACCGACAGGGGGAATCTCTGGCTACACCTTC.

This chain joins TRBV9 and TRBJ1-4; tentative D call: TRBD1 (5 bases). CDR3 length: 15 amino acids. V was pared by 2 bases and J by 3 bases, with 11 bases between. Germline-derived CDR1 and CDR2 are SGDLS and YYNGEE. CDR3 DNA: TGTGCCAGCAGCGTCAGGGACGGGGCTAATGAAAAACTGTTTTTT. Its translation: CASSVRDGANEKLFF.

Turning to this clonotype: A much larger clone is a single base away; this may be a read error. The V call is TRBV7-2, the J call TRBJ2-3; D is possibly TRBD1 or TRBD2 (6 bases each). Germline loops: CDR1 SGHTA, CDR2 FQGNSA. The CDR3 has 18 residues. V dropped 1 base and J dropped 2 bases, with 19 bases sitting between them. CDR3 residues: CASSLGSGGGTSTDTQYF. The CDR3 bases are TGTGCCAGCAGCTTAGGGAGCGGAGGGGGGACCTCCACAGATACGCAGTATTTT. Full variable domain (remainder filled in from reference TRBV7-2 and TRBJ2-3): GAGVSQSPSNKVTEKGKDVELRCDPISGHTALYWYRQSLGQGLEFLIYFQGNSAPDKSGLPSDRFSAERTGGSVSTLTIQRTQQEDSAVYLCASSLGSGGGTSTDTQYFGPGTRLTVL.

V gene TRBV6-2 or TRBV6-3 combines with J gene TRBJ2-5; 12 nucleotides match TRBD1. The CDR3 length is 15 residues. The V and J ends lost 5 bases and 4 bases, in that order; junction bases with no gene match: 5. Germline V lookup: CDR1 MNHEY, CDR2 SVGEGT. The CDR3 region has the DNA TGTGCCAGCAGTCCCGGGACAGGGGGCGTAGAGACCCAGTACTTC. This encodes CASSPGTGGVETQYF.